Listed below are T cell receptor beta chains from one sample, sequenced in a study of CD8 T cells in Susac syndrome. Each CDR3 protein is one row after TCRdb ran MiXCR on the immunoSEQ multiplex PCR reads. The data show under 110,000 distinct CDR3 sequences, around 94% seen once. Sequenced: CD8+ T cells from PBMCs. Every receptor here comes from a human donor with Susac syndrome. The CDR3 runs from the conserved cysteine through the conserved F or W. A D gene is named only where the DNA matches it firmly. Clone sizes are given selectively: once, few, many, or a class where the clone is expanded.

d_call	v_call	clone_size	cdr3_length	j_call	cdr3_aa	cdr3_nt
TRBD1	TRBV7-8	.	20	TRBJ2-6	CASSRSLTGQSVSGANVLTF	TGTGCCAGCAGCCGAAGCTTGACAGGGCAATCGGTCTCTGGGGCCAACGTCCTGACTTTC
.	TRBV20-1	.	16	TRBJ2-7	CSARDLESAETYEQYF	TGCAGTGCTAGAGATCTGGAGTCAGCGGAGACCTACGAGCAGTACTTC
.	TRBV18	.	15	TRBJ2-3	CASSPPGAVKDTQYF	TGTGCCAGCTCACCACCCGGGGCAGTTAAAGATACGCAGTATTTT
.	TRBV5-4	.	13	TRBJ1-5	CASSFGQNQPQHF	TGTGCCAGCAGCTTTGGACAGAATCAGCCCCAGCATTTT
TRBD1	TRBV5-1	.	15	TRBJ2-3	CASSLVGQVTDTQYF	TGCGCCAGCAGCTTGGTGGGACAGGTAACAGATACGCAGTATTTT
.	TRBV9	.	14	TRBJ1-4	CASSLTKRDEKLFF	TGTGCCAGCAGCCTGACAAAGCGGGATGAAAAACTGTTTTTT
.	TRBV4-3	.	15	TRBJ1-6	CASSQGATYNSPLHF	TGCGCCAGCAGCCAGGGGGCCACCTATAATTCACCCCTCCACTTT
.	TRBV15	.	15	TRBJ2-3	CATSKDSTSTDTQYF	TGTGCCACCAGCAAGGACAGTACTAGCACAGATACGCAGTATTTT
.	TRBV20-1	.	14	TRBJ2-7	CSARGTVHSYEQYF	TGCAGTGCTAGAGGTACAGTTCATTCCTACGAGCAGTACTTC
.	TRBV13	.	14	TRBJ2-2	CASSLGSQIGELFF	TGTGCCAGCAGCTTAGGGTCTCAAATCGGGGAGCTGTTTTTT
.	TRBV27	.	13	TRBJ2-7	CATRTEGPHEQYF	TGTGCCACCCGCACAGAGGGCCCACACGAGCAGTACTTC
.	TRBV6-5	.	13	TRBJ2-1	CASSLGLTAEQFF	TGTGCCAGCAGCCTGGGGTTGACAGCTGAGCAGTTCTTC
TRBD2	TRBV10-2	once	13	TRBJ2-5	CASNDGTKETQYF	TGCGCCAGCAACGACGGGACTAAAGAGACCCAGTACTTC
.	TRBV29-1	.	12	TRBJ1-2	CSVPGRVYGYTF	TGCAGCGTACCTGGCAGGGTCTATGGCTACACCTTC
.	TRBV29-1	.	13	TRBJ2-1	CSVTGGTYNEQFF	TGCAGCGTTACTGGGGGCACCTACAATGAGCAGTTCTTC
TRBD1	TRBV29-1	.	15	TRBJ2-5	CSVEGGGTGKETQYF	TGCAGCGTTGAAGGGGGTGGGACAGGGAAAGAGACCCAGTACTTC
.	TRBV27	.	17	TRBJ2-3	CASSLTRWSSAPDTQYF	TGTGCCAGCAGTTTAACCCGGTGGTCTAGCGCCCCAGATACGCAGTATTTT
.	TRBV20-1	.	16	TRBJ2-7	CSARGDRDERYYEQYF	TGCAGTGCTAGGGGGGATAGGGATGAACGGTACTACGAGCAGTACTTC
.	TRBV2	.	14	TRBJ2-7	CASSERNRVDEQYF	TGTGCCAGCAGTGAACGGAACAGGGTAGACGAGCAGTACTTC
TRBD2	TRBV5-4	.	18	TRBJ2-1	CASSLDGGSGGPYNEQFF	TGTGCCAGCAGCTTGGATGGTGGTTCGGGGGGACCCTACAATGAGCAGTTCTTC
.	TRBV15	.	17	TRBJ2-5	CATSRGETDYGQETQYF	TGTGCCACCAGCAGAGGGGAGACAGATTACGGACAAGAGACCCAGTACTTC
TRBD1	TRBV13	.	15	TRBJ2-5	CASSHGTGLQETQYF	TGTGCCAGCAGCCACGGGACAGGGCTTCAGGAGACCCAGTACTTC
.	TRBV20-1	.	14	TRBJ2-4	CSARGAGSKNIQYF	TGCAGTGCTAGAGGTGCAGGGTCTAAAAACATTCAGTACTTC
TRBD2	TRBV27	.	15	TRBJ2-3	CASSPLAGGSDTQYF	TGTGCCAGCAGTCCCCTAGCGGGGGGATCAGATACGCAGTATTTT
TRBD2	TRBV29-1	.	16	TRBJ2-1	CSVDTRGERGYNEQFF	TGCAGCGTCGATACGCGGGGGGAGCGGGGGTACAATGAGCAGTTCTTC
TRBD1	TRBV14	.	15	TRBJ2-7	CASSPPGQSTYEQYF	TGTGCCAGCAGCCCACCGGGACAGTCAACCTACGAGCAGTACTTC
.	TRBV27	once	14	TRBJ2-3	CASSQSGTPDTQYF	TGTGCCAGCAGTCAGTCGGGGACACCGGATACGCAGTATTTT
.	TRBV19	.	12	TRBJ2-2	CASADSPWELFF	TGTGCCAGTGCGGACAGCCCTTGGGAGCTGTTTTTT
TRBD1	TRBV3-1	.	16	TRBJ2-3	CASSPGTGGGSDTQYF	TGTGCCAGCAGCCCCGGGACAGGGGGCGGATCAGATACGCAGTATTTT
.	TRBV24-1	.	16	TRBJ2-1	CATSDFEGPQRFEQFF	TGTGCCACCAGTGATTTCGAGGGCCCACAGAGGTTTGAGCAGTTCTTC
.	TRBV4-3	.	13	TRBJ2-7	CASSPSPGGEQYF	TGCGCCAGCAGCCCATCCCCCGGGGGCGAGCAGTACTTC
.	TRBV27	.	14	TRBJ2-3	CASATQFLADTQYF	TGTGCCAGCGCAACCCAGTTTTTGGCAGATACGCAGTATTTT
.	TRBV4-1	.	13	TRBJ2-7	CASSQERRYEQYF	TGCGCCAGCAGCCAAGAACGTCGCTACGAGCAGTACTTC
TRBD1	TRBV18	.	16	TRBJ1-6	CASSPGTGPQESPLHF	TGTGCCAGCTCACCCGGGACAGGCCCCCAGGAGTCACCCCTCCACTTT
.	TRBV7-2	.	11	TRBJ2-5	CASSLEGERYF	TGTGCCAGCAGCTTAGAGGGGGAACGGTACTTC
TRBD1	TRBV6-6	once	15	TRBJ2-2	CASSYSQGFTGELFF	TGTGCCAGCAGTTACTCACAGGGGTTCACCGGGGAGCTGTTTTTT
.	TRBV7-9	.	14	TRBJ2-5	CASSPPRQQETQYF	TGTGCCAGCAGCCCCCCCCGACAGCAAGAGACCCAGTACTTC
.	TRBV15	.	17	TRBJ1-1	CATSRAPSGLVNTEAFF	TGTGCCACCAGCAGAGCCCCCTCAGGGTTGGTGAACACTGAAGCTTTCTTT
TRBD1	TRBV20-1	.	12	TRBJ2-7	CSARGQADEQYF	TGCAGTGCTAGGGGACAGGCGGACGAGCAGTACTTC
TRBD2	TRBV9	few	16	TRBJ2-7	CASSDQRGGGTYEQYF	TGTGCCAGCAGCGACCAGCGGGGGGGAGGGACCTACGAGCAGTACTTC
.	TRBV20-1	.	11	TRBJ1-1	CSAPWGTEAFF	TGCAGTGCTCCGTGGGGCACTGAAGCTTTCTTT
.	TRBV29-1	.	14	TRBJ2-3	CSVPGAGEGDTQYF	TGCAGCGTTCCAGGGGCAGGGGAGGGAGATACGCAGTATTTT
TRBD1	TRBV2	.	15	TRBJ1-5	CASSGWDREDQPQHF	TGTGCCAGCAGTGGATGGGACAGGGAGGATCAGCCCCAGCATTTT
.	TRBV7-6	.	14	TRBJ2-2	CASSLVPGTGELFF	TGTGCCAGCAGCTTGGTGCCGGGCACCGGGGAGCTGTTTTTT
.	TRBV29-1	.	12	TRBJ2-1	CSVIDSYNEQFF	TGCAGCGTAATCGACAGCTACAATGAGCAGTTCTTC
.	TRBV15	.	12	TRBJ2-7	CATSSDSYEQYF	TGTGCCACCAGCAGCGATTCCTACGAGCAGTACTTC
.	TRBV3-1	.	14	TRBJ2-3	CASSQSPGTDTQYF	TGTGCCAGCAGCCAGTCCCCCGGCACAGATACGCAGTATTTT
.	TRBV12-3/TRBV12-4	.	13	TRBJ1-5	CASSLSVNQPQHF	TGTGCCAGCAGTTTGTCGGTAAATCAGCCCCAGCATTTT
.	TRBV27	.	12	TRBJ2-5	CASIGAEETQYF	TGTGCCAGCATAGGAGCCGAAGAGACCCAGTACTTC
TRBD2	TRBV13	.	16	TRBJ2-1	CASSQRLAGGHNEQFF	TGTGCCAGCAGCCAACGTTTAGCGGGGGGGCATAATGAGCAGTTCTTC
.	TRBV9	few	14	TRBJ2-2	CASSVGGNTGELFF	TGTGCCAGCAGCGTAGGTGGGAACACCGGGGAGCTGTTTTTT
TRBD1	TRBV9	.	14	TRBJ2-1	CASSVEGQAGEQFF	TGTGCCAGCAGCGTAGAGGGACAGGCGGGTGAGCAGTTCTTC
.	TRBV28	.	13	TRBJ2-7	CASSLYPGAEQYF	TGTGCCAGCAGTTTATACCCAGGGGCGGAGCAGTACTTC
.	TRBV29-1	.	13	TRBJ2-7	CSATMGPRDEQYF	TGCAGCGCAACAATGGGGCCGAGGGACGAGCAGTACTTC
TRBD1	TRBV6-2/TRBV6-3	.	12	TRBJ1-5	CASSGTVGPQHF	TGTGCCAGCAGTGGGACAGTCGGACCCCAGCATTTT
.	TRBV6-1	.	13	TRBJ2-2	CASSEIWTGELFF	TGTGCCAGCAGTGAGATCTGGACCGGGGAGCTGTTTTTT
.	TRBV6-1	.	18	TRBJ1-5	CASSPIGGRPLRNQPQHF	TGTGCCAGCAGCCCGATAGGGGGACGCCCCCTCCGCAATCAGCCCCAGCATTTT